This T cell receptor (beta chain) is from a study of T cell repertoires in aging, cancer and after chemotherapy. Study-level points and caveats: The repertoire data cannot show anything about immunological memory following chemotherapy. Loss of evenness, beyond lost richness, contributed to age-related TCR diversity decline in cancer patients.

A mixed TRB-A/B primer pool amplified rearranged TRB by multiplex touch-down PCR. TCRdb analysed the multiplex PCR reads with MiXCR anew, one entry per CDR3 protein. The data show over 8,500 distinct CDR3 sequences, 30% to 40% seen once. The CDR3 is made up of 14 amino acids. Looked up from germline, CDR1 is SEHNR and CDR2 is FQNEAQ (reference sequence). The V gene lost 5 bases and the J gene lost 3 bases, with 14 bases spanning the gap. Remarks on this clonotype: What it binds is unknown.

Peripheral blood genomic DNA, not sorted cells or RNA, was the template. Sequenced material: blood. V is TRBV7-9 and J is TRBJ2-7; no firm D call. The clonotype was recovered from a human donor in good health. CDR3 loop: CASSPRVEVYEQYF. As DNA, the CDR3 is TGTGCCAGCAGCCCTAGGGTAGAGGTCTACGAGCAGTACTTC.